Shown below are 10 T cell receptor beta chains from a single sample sequenced in a study. Each CDR3 protein gets one entry after TCRdb re-called the 5' RACE reads with MiXCR. Of roughly 8,500 distinct CDR3 sequences in the sample, under 35% were seen once. Sequences were obtained from naive CD4+ T cells sorted from a lymph node. Subset given: naive CD4+ T cells, CD4+CD45RA+CD25-. Every receptor here comes from a female donor with breast cancer.

The sample holds a few counts of this clonotype. This chain connects TRBV29-1 to TRBJ2-1, with D tentatively TRBD1 or TRBD2 (5 bases each). Between the trimmed V and J ends, which lost 7 bases and 4 bases, there was a span of 14 bases. Per the germline V gene, CDR1 is SQVTM and CDR2 is ANQGSEA. The CDR3 sequence is 13 residues long. The CDR3 spells CSGGGSGYNEQFF. The CDR3 DNA is TGCAGCGGTGGGGGAAGCGGTTACAATGAGCAGTTCTTC.

By its share, this clonotype is medium-sized. The chain links TRBV6-5 to TRBJ1-6, with a possible D match to TRBD1 (5 bases). CDR3 length equals 14 residues. The germline V gene has CDR1 MNHEY and CDR2 SVGAGI. With 5 bases removed from V and 4 bases from J, the gap between germline ends came to 9 bases. The CDR3 is CASSGGRYNSPLHF. CDR3 coding DNA: TGTGCCAGCAGTGGGGGACGGTATAATTCACCCCTCCACTTT.

J is TRBJ2-1 and V is TRBV18, with 10 bases aligning to TRBD2. Germline V gives CDR1 KGHSH, CDR2 LQKENI. J lost 6 bases, V lost 6 bases, and 8 bases had no gene match. This CDR3 contains 15 residues. This chain's CDR3 is CASSGLAGARNEQFF. The CDR3 DNA sequence: TGTGCCAGCTCCGGGCTAGCGGGAGCGCGCAATGAGCAGTTCTTC.

Regarding this clonotype: A read error may be the cause here, since a much bigger clone is one base away. The chain links TRBV18 to TRBJ2-1, with 8 bases that match TRBD1. This CDR3 contains 14 residues. Germline V gives CDR1 KGHSH, CDR2 LQKENI. Trimming at V came to 5 bases and at J to 4 bases, leaving 4 bases not matched to a gene. CDR3 coding DNA: TGTGCCAGCTCAAGGACAGGGAGGTACAATGAGCAGTTCTTC. The encoded protein is CASSRTGRYNEQFF.

This clonotype is medium-sized by share. This chain connects TRBV6-5 to TRBJ2-6; 10 bases match TRBD2. Germline loops: CDR1 MNHEY, CDR2 SVGAGI. The CDR3 is made up of 17 amino acids. Trimming removed 6 bases from V and 2 bases from J; junction bases left unmatched: 7. The CDR3 sequence is CASRNLAGATGANVLTF. CDR3 coding DNA: TGTGCCAGCAGGAACCTAGCGGGAGCTACTGGGGCCAACGTCCTGACTTTC.

The chain couples TRBV6-1 to TRBJ1-6; D may be TRBD1 (5 bases). The V and J ends lost 1 base and 6 bases respectively, with 7 bases between them. Germline V lookup: CDR1 MNHNS, CDR2 SASEGT. The CDR3 totals 14 residues. CDR3: CASSEVGGNSPLHF. DNA of the CDR3: TGTGCCAGCAGTGAAGTTGGGGGTAATTCACCCCTCCACTTT.

This clonotype is medium-sized by share. This chain connects TRBV5-1 to TRBJ2-7; maybe TRBD2 (6 bases). Germline V CDR1 and CDR2: SGHRS, YFSETQ. This CDR3 comprises 13 residues. Deletions cut 0 bases from V and 7 bases from J, with 11 bases between. For the CDR3, the DNA is TGCGCCAGCAGCTTGGATCCCCGGGGGGAGCAGTACTTC. Translation gives CASSLDPRGEQYF.

The chain joins TRBV28 to TRBJ2-7; 10 bases fit TRBD1. Per germline, CDR1 MDHEN and CDR2 SYDVKM. J was trimmed by 6 bases and V by 4 bases; bases with no gene match: 12. This CDR3 is built from 16 residues. CDR3: CASSSPGTGVGSEQYF. The CDR3 bases are TGTGCCAGCAGTTCCCCCGGGACAGGGGTGGGATCCGAGCAGTACTTC.

On this clonotype: This clone may be a read error of a much larger clone one base away. The J gene is TRBJ2-3, the V gene TRBV12-3 or TRBV12-4; 12 bases line up with TRBD1. This CDR3 comprises 15 residues. V gave up 8 bases and J gave up 9 bases; unmatched junction bases: 12. The CDR3 reads CASATTGQGAKTQYF. The DNA for the CDR3 is TGTGCCAGCGCCACGACGGGACAGGGGGCAAAAACGCAGTATTTT.

With regard to this clonotype: It may be a read error: a sequence one base away is much more abundant. V gene TRBV10-3 combines with J gene TRBJ1-2; 7 nucleotides line up with TRBD1. The CDR3 has 13 amino acids. Germline CDR1 ENHRY, CDR2 SYGVKD. The V gene end was trimmed by 2 bases and the J gene end by 4 bases; junction bases not matched to a gene: 1. CDR3 region: CAISEAGGYGYTF. CDR3 bases: TGTGCCATCAGTGAGGCAGGGGGCTATGGCTACACCTTC.